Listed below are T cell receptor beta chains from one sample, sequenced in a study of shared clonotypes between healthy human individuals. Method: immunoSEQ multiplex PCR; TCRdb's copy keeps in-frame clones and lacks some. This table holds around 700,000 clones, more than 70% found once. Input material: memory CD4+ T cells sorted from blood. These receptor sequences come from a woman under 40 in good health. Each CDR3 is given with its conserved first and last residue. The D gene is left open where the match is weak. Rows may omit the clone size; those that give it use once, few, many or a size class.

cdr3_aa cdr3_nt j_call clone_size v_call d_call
CASSLGGTYTEAFF TGTGCCAGCAGTTTAGGCGGTACGTACACTGAAGCTTTCTTT TRBJ1-1 NA TRBV28 NA
CASSLHSTGANGYTF TGTGCCAGCAGCTTACATTCCACCGGGGCTAATGGCTACACCTTC TRBJ1-2 few TRBV7-9 NA
CASSSLLAGVGEQYF TGTGCCAGTAGTAGCTTACTAGCGGGAGTGGGCGAGCAGTACTTC TRBJ2-7 NA TRBV19 TRBD2
CASSWGRGRMNEQFF TGTGCCAGCAGCTGGGGGCGAGGGAGAATGAATGAGCAGTTCTTC TRBJ2-1 once TRBV11-1 NA
CASSGRQGGNEQFF TGTGCCAGCAGTGGGCGGCAGGGGGGCAATGAGCAGTTCTTC TRBJ2-1 NA TRBV28 NA
CASSPSSGSWGNQPQHF TGTGCCAGCAGTCCCTCTAGTGGTAGTTGGGGCAATCAGCCCCAGCATTTT TRBJ1-5 NA TRBV7-9 NA
CASSELDRSVFF TGTGCCAGCAGTGAATTGGATAGAAGTGTGTTTTTT TRBJ2-2 NA TRBV2 NA
CASSTQGERVQEKLFF TGTGCCAGTAGTACACAGGGGGAGCGAGTGCAAGAAAAACTGTTTTTT TRBJ1-4 NA TRBV19 TRBD1
CASSLGSYGYTF TGCGCCAGCAGCTTGGGAAGCTATGGCTACACCTTC TRBJ1-2 few TRBV5-1 NA
CASGSGRRAYEQYF TGTGCCAGCGGTTCCGGGAGAAGGGCCTACGAGCAGTACTTC TRBJ2-7 NA TRBV28 NA
CASSVQLAGASYEQYF TGTGCCAGCAGTGTGCAGCTAGCGGGAGCCTCCTACGAGCAGTACTTC TRBJ2-7 NA TRBV6-1 TRBD2
CASSSSDSLSYGYTF TGTGCCAGCAGTTCATCGGACAGCCTTTCCTATGGCTACACCTTC TRBJ1-2 NA TRBV27 NA
CASSVGAKGDQETQYF TGTGCCAGCAGCGTAGGGGCCAAGGGGGACCAAGAGACCCAGTACTTC TRBJ2-5 NA TRBV9 NA
CATSTRQGVEDTQYF TGTGCCACCAGCACGCGACAGGGGGTCGAAGATACGCAGTATTTT TRBJ2-3 NA TRBV15 TRBD1
CASSAFTGQGTYEQYF TGTGCCAGCAGTGCCTTTACGGGACAGGGAACCTACGAGCAGTACTTC TRBJ2-7 NA TRBV6-1 TRBD1
CASTKFGVRAETYNEQFF TGTGCCAGCACGAAGTTCGGGGTGCGGGCTGAAACCTACAATGAGCAGTTCTTC TRBJ2-1 NA TRBV28 NA
CASRRREGFYNEQFF TGTGCCAGCAGACGGAGGGAGGGGTTCTATAATGAGCAGTTCTTC TRBJ2-1 NA TRBV28 TRBD2
CASSSPLQGNYEQYF TGCGCCAGCAGCTCGCCCTTACAGGGGAACTACGAGCAGTACTTC TRBJ2-7 NA TRBV5-1 TRBD1
CSARRGPNQPQHF TGCAGCGCCCGGCGGGGTCCCAATCAGCCCCAGCATTTT TRBJ1-5 once TRBV29-1 NA
CASSRDRRSEQYF TGTGCCAGCAGTCGGGACAGGAGATCCGAGCAGTACTTC TRBJ2-7 NA TRBV2 TRBD1